The next 10 T cell receptor beta chains were all read from a single sample in a study of shared clonotypes between healthy human individuals. Naive CD8 populations comprised CD45RO-negative cells positively selected for CCR7, excluding terminally differentiated effector memory CD45RA+ cells. The protocol was immunoSEQ multiplex PCR, while the TCRdb copy is restricted to in-frame clones and leaves out a portion. The table lists about 2 million clones, approximately 94% of them singletons, with approximately 1.2% in the top ten. Sequences were obtained from naive CD8+ T cells sorted from blood. These receptor sequences come from a man aged 18 to 35 in good health.

The V call is TRBV7-8, the J call TRBJ2-7; D may be TRBD2 (6 bases). Trimming took off 4 bases at V and 2 bases at J, with 9 bases between the two ends. Germline V CDR1 and CDR2: SGHVS, FQNEAQ. The CDR3 length is 13 residues. The CDR3 DNA follows: TGTGCCAGCAGCTGGGGGGAAACCTACGAGCAGTACTTC. Its protein product is CASSWGETYEQYF.

The chain recombines TRBV18 with TRBJ2-5; 8 nucleotides match TRBD1. Trimming at V came to 6 bases and at J to 3 bases, leaving 6 bases not matched to a gene. This CDR3 spans 14 amino acids. Germline CDR1 and CDR2: KGHSH and LQKENI. The CDR3 DNA reads as TGTGCCAGCTCCCCGACAGGGGCCGAAGAGACCCAGTACTTC. Translating gives CASSPTGAEETQYF.

The V call is TRBV7-9, the J call TRBJ1-3; D unclear. Germline loops: CDR1 SEHNR, CDR2 FQNEAQ (reference sequence). V was clipped by 10 bases and J by 4 bases, with 17 bases between them. The CDR3 sequence is 14 residues long. CDR3 bases: TGTGCCACCCCGGGCCACAGCTACGGAAACACCATATATTTT. Translating gives CATPGHSYGNTIYF.

The rearrangement links TRBV21-1 to TRBJ1-1. TRBV21-1 constitutes a pseudogene. This CDR3 spans 15 amino acids. The CDR3 loop reads CASSKEGRRNTEAFF. The CDR3 DNA reads TGTGCCAGCAGCAAAGAGGGCAGGCGGAACACTGAAGCTTTCTTT.

Comment on this clone: In the same sample, other DNA sequences code for this CDR3. The rearrangement uses TRBV5-5 and TRBJ1-5; no definite D call. The germline V gene encodes CDR1 SGHKS and CDR2 YYEKEE (reference sequence). The CDR3 sequence is 15 residues long. V shed 2 bases and J shed 0 bases, with 9 bases lying between them. In DNA form, the CDR3 reads TGTGCCAGCAGCTTAGAAGGATTTAGCAATCAGCCCCAGCATTTT. Its translation: CASSLEGFSNQPQHF.

V and J are TRBV7-9 and TRBJ2-1, with 9 bases aligning to TRBD2. The CDR3 consists of 14 residues. The V gene's germline CDR1 is SEHNR and CDR2 FQNEAQ (reference sequence). With 3 bases clipped from V and 8 bases from J, the junction kept 5 bases outside the gene matches. This CDR3 is CASSLRGGSDEQFF. CDR3 nucleotides: TGTGCCAGCAGCTTGCGGGGGGGCTCGGATGAGCAGTTCTTC.

The rearrangement joins TRBV6-6 to TRBJ1-4; D perhaps matches TRBD1 (6 bases). Germline V CDR1 and CDR2: MNHNY, SVGAGI (reference sequence). The length of the CDR3 is 16 residues. Trimming removed 3 bases from V and 6 bases from J, with 17 bases in between. Here the CDR3 DNA reads TGTGCCAGCAGTTATACTCGGTTGGGGGCGGATGAAAAACTGTTTTTT. Translation: CASSYTRLGADEKLFF.

The J gene is TRBJ2-1, the V gene TRBV2; the match to TRBD2 covers 10 bases. J gave up 3 bases and V 3 bases, and 5 bases lay outside the gene matches. CDR1 is SNHLY, CDR2 FYNNEI, per germline. This CDR3 region has 16 residues. The CDR3 region has the DNA TGTGCCAGCAGTGACAGGGCTAGCGGGAGCTACAATGAGCAGTTCTTC. As protein: CASSDRASGSYNEQFF.

The chain uses TRBV4-3 and TRBJ2-7; possibly TRBD1 for D (6 bases). The length of the CDR3 is 16 residues. The V end lost 0 bases, the J end lost 5 bases, and 17 bases lay between the germline ends. Looked up from germline, CDR1 is LGHNA and CDR2 is YSLEER. This CDR3 is CASSQDRGRGWNEQYF. For the CDR3, the DNA is TGCGCCAGCAGCCAAGATCGGGGCAGGGGATGGAACGAGCAGTACTTC.

Concerning this clone itself: The sample contains more than one DNA sequence encoding this CDR3. The chain employs TRBV27 and TRBJ1-5, with D tentatively TRBD1 (5 bases). This CDR3 spans 16 amino acids. Trimming shortened V by 5 bases and J by 0 bases, and 14 bases separated the two germline ends. Germline V gene data show CDR1 as MNHEY and CDR2 as SMNVEV (reference sequence). The CDR3 region has the DNA TGTGCCAGCAGTCCCTCCTGGGGGGATAGCAATCAGCCCCAGCATTTT. Translated: CASSPSWGDSNQPQHF.